The 27 T cell receptor beta chains below were found in one sample sequenced in a study of blood T cells in healthy people across ages. It was with a sample-barcoded 5' primer and a J-beta primer mix that a second PCR of about 6 to 12 cycles was run. TCRdb reprocessed the 5' RACE reads with MiXCR, giving one entry per CDR3 protein. The sample includes about 810,000 distinct CDR3 sequences, around 34% of them seen just once. The sample consisted of blood. These TCRs come from a man aged 18 to 35 in good health.

At least ten counts were recorded for this clonotype. The CDR3 is CAIGVGGGEYEQYF. The CDR3 coding sequence is TGTGCCATCGGCGTTGGCGGGGGGGAGTACGAGCAGTACTTC. V and J are TRBV10-3 and TRBJ2-7, with 9 bases that match TRBD2. The trim removed 8 bases at V and 4 bases at J, leaving 9 bases unmatched. The CDR3 has 14 residues. Germline V gene sequence: CDR1 ENHRY, CDR2 SYGVKD.

The rearrangement joins TRBV5-1 to TRBJ2-7; D might be TRBD1 or TRBD2, each matching 5 bases. V shed 0 bases and J shed 11 bases, with 15 bases lying between them. Germline CDR1 and CDR2: SGHRS and YFSETQ. The CDR3 has 13 residues. This chain's CDR3 is CASSLAPGTTEYF. The CDR3 DNA sequence: TGCGCCAGCAGCTTGGCACCCGGGACCACGGAGTACTTC.

This chain joins TRBV19 and TRBJ2-1, with D perhaps matching TRBD1 (5 bases). The CDR3 totals 13 residues. V lost 5 bases, J lost 5 bases, and 10 bases lay in between. Germline V gives CDR1 LNHDA, CDR2 SQIVND (reference sequence). The CDR3 DNA reads TGTGCCAGTAGTTCGGACACTGACAATGAGCAGTTCTTC. Amino acid sequence: CASSSDTDNEQFF.

This clonotype was seen many times. The genes are TRBV29-1 and TRBJ1-2; unclear D gene. The ends were cut back, 5 bases at V and 6 bases at J, with 7 bases in the middle. Germline lookup yields CDR1 SQVTM and CDR2 ANQGSEA. CDR3 size: 10 residues. The chain's CDR3 is CSVLLDGYTF. The CDR3, as DNA: TGCAGCGTTCTTCTGGATGGCTACACCTTC.

The chain is built from TRBV20-1 and TRBJ1-5, with D uncertain. V was cut by 5 bases and J by 5 bases, with 7 bases left in between. The CDR3 contains 11 residues. Germline loops: CDR1 DFQATT, CDR2 SNEGSKA (reference sequence). This CDR3 reads CSASEDQPQHF. The CDR3 DNA reads TGCAGTGCTTCGGAGGATCAGCCCCAGCATTTT.

V and J are TRBV14 and TRBJ2-6; no firm D call. The CDR3 covers 18 residues. The V gene's germline CDR1 is SGHDN and CDR2 FVKESK. Trimming took off 0 bases at V and 2 bases at J, with 14 bases between the two ends. The CDR3 DNA is TGTGCCAGCAGCCAAGAAGCCTTCCGGGCCCCTGGGGCCAACGTCCTGACTTTC. Protein product: CASSQEAFRAPGANVLTF. Using reference TRBV14 and TRBJ2-6 for the parts outside the CDR3, the full variable domain is EAGVTQFPSHSVIEKGQTVTLRCDPISGHDNLYWYRRVMGKEIKFLLHFVKESKQDESGMPNNRFLAERTGGTYSTLKVQPAELEDSGVYFCASSQEAFRAPGANVLTFGAGSRLTVL.

This chain connects TRBV7-2 to TRBJ1-1; tentatively, D is TRBD1 (6 bases). Germline values: CDR1 SGHTA, CDR2 FQGNSA. This CDR3 has 15 residues. Between the trimmed V and J ends, which lost 5 bases and 2 bases, there was a span of 15 bases. The CDR3 DNA is TGTGCCAGCAGCGTCCAGGGGTCGCCTAACACTGAAGCTTTCTTT. Translation: CASSVQGSPNTEAFF.

Worth noting for this clonotype: Possible read error: a much larger clone is one base away. The chain uses TRBV10-3 and TRBJ2-3; TRBD1 might be the D (6 bases). This CDR3 spans 13 amino acids. Germline values: CDR1 ENHRY, CDR2 SYGVKD. The CDR3 here is CDTRDTYTDTQYF. CDR3 bases: TGTGACACTCGGGACACATACACAGATACGCAGTATTTT.

In its sample, this clonotype was seen many times. The V and J genes are TRBV29-1 and TRBJ2-1; 8 bases are a match to TRBD1. CDR3 length equals 14 residues. With 4 bases clipped from V and 8 bases from J, the junction kept 10 bases outside the gene matches. From germline, CDR1 is SQVTM and CDR2 ANQGSEA. The CDR3 spells CSVGRDRGMDEQFF. The CDR3 DNA reads TGCAGCGTTGGCCGAGACAGGGGTATGGATGAGCAGTTCTTC.

Of note for this clonotype: A much larger clone differs from this one at a single base, so this may be a read error. This sequence joins TRBV7-9 and TRBJ2-5; possibly TRBD1 or TRBD2 for D (6 bases each). The J call may be incorrect, as the DNA end agrees better with TRBJ2-1. Germline CDR1 and CDR2: SEHNR and FQNEAQ (reference sequence). This CDR3 contains 16 residues. CDR3 DNA sequence: TGTGCCAGCACCACGCTAGGGGGGCCGCATCAAGAGACCCAGTTCTTC. Protein sequence: CASTTLGGPHQETQFF.

This clonotype has a count of ten or more. The gene calls are TRBV7-9 and TRBJ2-7; no definite D call. V lost 5 bases, J lost 4 bases, and 12 bases lay in between. The germline V gene encodes CDR1 SEHNR and CDR2 FQNEAQ (reference sequence). CDR3 length: 13 amino acids. The CDR3 sequence is CASSPPSSYEQYF. CDR3 sequence (DNA): TGTGCCAGCAGCCCGCCCTCTAGTTACGAGCAGTACTTC. The full variable domain, with the rest looked up from reference TRBV7-9 and TRBJ2-7, is DTGVSQNPRHKITKRGQNVTFRCDPISEHNRLYWYRQTLGQGPEFLTYFQNEAQLEKSRLLSDRFSAERPKGSFSTLEIQRTEQGDSAMYLCASSPPSSYEQYFGPGTRLTVT.

This rearrangement joins TRBV4-3 to TRBJ1-2; 7 bases map to TRBD1. Germline CDR1 is LGHNA and CDR2 is YSLEER. The junction had 6 bases not matched to a gene; V was cut back by 0 bases and J by 5 bases. CDR3 length: 15 residues. CDR3 nucleotides: TGCGCCAGCAGCCAAGAGTACGAGGGGGCTTATGGCTACACCTTC. Translation: CASSQEYEGAYGYTF.

CDR3 DNA sequence: TGTGCCAGCACTCCAGGACATGATCCCACCTACGAGCAGTACTTC. Its translation is CASTPGHDPTYEQYF. V usage is TRBV6-5 and J usage is TRBJ2-7, with TRBD1 as a possible D gene (5 bases). With 7 bases removed from V and 2 bases from J, the gap between germline ends came to 18 bases. Per the germline V gene, CDR1 is MNHEY and CDR2 is SVGAGI. This CDR3 comprises 15 residues.

V usage is TRBV5-1 and J usage is TRBJ2-5; D may match TRBD1 or TRBD2 (5 bases each). The J call may be in error: the DNA end matches TRBJ2-1 better. CDR1 and CDR2 (germline): SGHRS, YFSETQ. The CDR3 sequence is 13 residues long. As DNA, the CDR3 is TGCGCCAGCAGCTCATGGGACCAAGAGACCCAGTTCTTC. Translated: CASSSWDQETQFF.

This clonotype has a handful of counts. V gene TRBV4-2 combines with J gene TRBJ1-2, with a tentative D call TRBD1 (6 bases). V dropped 1 base and J dropped 0 bases, with 12 bases sitting between them. The CDR3 contains 16 residues. CDR1 and CDR2 from the germline V gene are LGHNA and YNFKEQ. The CDR3 loop is CASSQVVGQTNYGYTF. DNA for the CDR3: TGTGCCAGCAGCCAAGTGGTAGGACAGACTAACTATGGCTACACCTTC.

This clonotype was counted between two and nine times. CDR3 protein: CASSPTGESSPLHF. For the CDR3, the DNA is TGTGCCAGCAGTCCAACAGGGGAGAGTTCACCCCTCCACTTT. V and J are TRBV2 and TRBJ1-6; 7 positions match TRBD1. The germline V gene has CDR1 SNHLY and CDR2 FYNNEI. The CDR3 is made up of 14 amino acids. V gave up 5 bases and J gave up 9 bases; unmatched junction bases: 7.

About this clonotype itself: Being one base from a much bigger clone, this may be a read error. This chain joins TRBV15 and TRBJ2-7, with 7 bases aligning to TRBD1. CDR1 and CDR2 from the germline V gene are LNHNV and YYDKDF (reference sequence). The CDR3 totals 18 residues. CDR3 in amino acids: CATGRGGTAETYTYEQYF. The CDR3 DNA follows: TGTGCCACCGGCAGAGGTGGGACAGCCGAGACTTACACCTACGAGCAGTACTTC.

This chain uses TRBV28 with TRBJ2-7, with 11 bases matching TRBD1. The CDR3 length is 16 residues. With V trimmed by 4 bases and J by 4 bases, 9 bases remained unmatched. CDR1 and CDR2 from the germline V gene are MDHEN and SYDVKM. CDR3 sequence: CASSSPPGQGGYEQYF. The CDR3 DNA reads TGTGCCAGCAGTTCCCCCCCGGGACAGGGGGGATACGAGCAGTACTTC. The whole variable domain, filled in from reference TRBV28 and TRBJ2-7, reads DVKVTQSSRYLVKRTGEKVFLECVQDMDHENMFWYRQDPGLGLRLIYFSYDVKMKEKGDIPEGYSVSREKKERFSLILESASTNQTSMYLCASSSPPGQGGYEQYFGPGTRLTVT.

This clonotype was observed a handful of times. This rearrangement joins TRBV6-2 or TRBV6-3 to TRBJ2-4; 8 bases line up with TRBD1. The J call is doubtful: the DNA matches TRBJ2-7 better. The germline gives CDR1 MNHEY, CDR2 SVGEGT. The CDR3 sequence is 14 residues long. Here the CDR3 reads CASSYSQGASEQYF. The CDR3 region has the DNA TGTGCCAGCAGTTACTCGCAGGGGGCGAGCGAGCAGTACTTC.

The rearrangement uses TRBV29-1 and TRBJ2-1; tentative D call: TRBD1 (6 bases). In germline, CDR1 is SQVTM, CDR2 ANQGSEA. Trimming cost V 5 bases and J 1 base, with 15 bases left between them. The length of the CDR3 is 15 residues. The CDR3 loop reads CSVTTGSESYNEQFF. DNA of the CDR3: TGCAGCGTTACAACAGGGAGCGAATCCTACAATGAGCAGTTCTTC.

The V and J genes are TRBV5-1 and TRBJ2-7; D could derive from TRBD1 or TRBD2 (6 bases each). The CDR3 covers 13 residues. The germline V gene encodes CDR1 SGHRS and CDR2 YFSETQ. Trimming pared 1 base from V and 7 bases from J, leaving 12 bases between. The CDR3 bases are TGCGCCAGCAGCTTGACGGGGGCGAATGAGCAGTACTTC. It yields the protein CASSLTGANEQYF.

This clonotype was counted only a few times. CDR3 region: CASSYRSTQETQYF. The DNA of the CDR3 is TGTGCCAGCAGTTACCGGAGTACGCAAGAGACCCAGTACTTC. This sequence joins TRBV6-2 or TRBV6-3 and TRBJ2-5; D is unclear. V was shortened by 2 bases and J by 2 bases, with 9 bases between the two germline ends. Germline values: CDR1 MNHEY, CDR2 SVGEGT. This CDR3 is 14 amino acids long.

This clonotype has only a few counts. The chain is built from TRBV27 and TRBJ1-2; 7 bases align to TRBD1. The CDR3 runs to 14 residues. The germline gives CDR1 MNHEY, CDR2 SMNVEV (reference sequence). The V gene end was trimmed by 8 bases and the J gene end by 4 bases; junction bases not matched to a gene: 10. The CDR3 DNA reads TGTGCCAGCCGAACAACAGGGGCCGGCTATGGCTACACCTTC. It is translated as CASRTTGAGYGYTF.

In this sample, this clonotype turned up a few times. This chain uses TRBV6-2 or TRBV6-3 with TRBJ2-7; 8 positions agree with TRBD1. Trimming took 6 bases from V and 1 from J; bases not matched to a gene: 8. Germline-derived CDR1 and CDR2 are MNHEY and SVGEGT. The CDR3 loop spans 15 amino acids. The CDR3 region has the DNA TGTGCCAGCAGATCCGACAGGGGCCGATCCTACGAGCAGTACTTC. Its protein product is CASRSDRGRSYEQYF.

The rearrangement uses TRBV7-2 and TRBJ2-5, with TRBD2 matching 9 bases. Germline-derived CDR1 and CDR2 are SGHTA and FQGNSA. The junction had 2 bases not matched to a gene; V was cut back by 2 bases and J by 4 bases. The CDR3 length is 14 residues. The DNA of the CDR3 is TGTGCCAGCAGCTTACTAGCGGGATTAGAGACCCAGTACTTC. Translating it yields CASSLLAGLETQYF.

Worth noting for this clonotype: Its ends do not fully match the called genes, so a read error is possible. V usage is TRBV7-6 and J usage is TRBJ2-7; D gene ambiguous. The CDR3 covers 14 residues. Per the germline V gene, CDR1 is SGHVS and CDR2 is FNYEAQ. CDR3 nucleotide sequence: TGTGTCAGCAGCTTAAAGGTTAGCTCCTACGAGCAGTACTTC. Its translation: CVSSLKVSSYEQYF.

This chain uses TRBV25-1 with TRBJ2-5; the match to TRBD1 covers 10 bases. This CDR3 has 15 residues. After removal of 7 bases from V and 11 bases from J, the junction contained 16 bases not matched to a gene. CDR1 is MGHDK and CDR2 is SYGVNS in the germline V gene. The CDR3 sequence: CASTRGQGDVNEQYF. The CDR3, as DNA: TGTGCCAGCACCCGCGGACAGGGGGATGTAAATGAGCAGTACTTC.